Following are 27 T cell receptor beta chains from one sample sequenced in a study of cytomegalovirus exposure and HLA in healthy donors. This table comes from immunoSEQ multiplex PCR, and its TCRdb copy is limited to in-frame clones, with some not included. The data show 80,000 to 100,000 clones, roughly 91% seen once. Sequencing was performed on PBMCs. Receptors originate from a man in his thirties or forties in good health and CMV-seronegative.

This chain joins TRBV2 and TRBJ2-1, with 7 nucleotides matching TRBD1. J gave up 4 bases and V 2 bases, and 5 bases lay outside the gene matches. The CDR3 has 15 amino acids. Germline loops: CDR1 SNHLY, CDR2 FYNNEI. The CDR3 nucleotides read TGTGCCAGCAGTGAAATGACAGGGCGGTACAATGAGCAGTTCTTC. The encoded protein is CASSEMTGRYNEQFF. Full variable domain (rest looked up from reference TRBV2 and TRBJ2-1): EPEVTQTPSHQVTQMGQEVILRCVPISNHLYFYWYRQILGQKVEFLVSFYNNEISEKSEIFDDQFSVERPDGSNFTLKIRSTKLEDSAMYFCASSEMTGRYNEQFFGPGTRLTVL.

This chain links TRBV6-1 with TRBJ2-3; 12 bases match TRBD2. The CDR3 sequence is 16 residues long. CDR1 is MNHNS, CDR2 SASEGT, per germline. V gave up 3 bases and J gave up 6 bases; unmatched junction bases: 7. The CDR3 nucleotides are TGTGCCAGCAGTGAGCTAGCGGGGGGGGCCTGGGATACGCAGTATTTT. As protein: CASSELAGGAWDTQYF.

The chain has TRBV2 and TRBJ1-3, with D uncertain. The germline V and J ends were trimmed by 3 bases and 1 base, with 10 bases remaining between them. Germline V gene sequence: CDR1 SNHLY, CDR2 FYNNEI. CDR3 length: 15 amino acids. CDR3 DNA: TGTGCCAGCAGTGACGCTCCCCTATCTGGAAACACCATATATTTT. Residues: CASSDAPLSGNTIYF.

The CDR3 reads CPEGVYEQYF. CDR3 nucleotides: TGCCCCGAGGGGGTCTACGAGCAGTACTTC. The chain carries TRBV29-1 and TRBJ2-7, with D possibly matching TRBD1 (6 bases). This CDR3 has 10 amino acids. CDR1 and CDR2 (germline): SQVTM, ANQGSEA.

The chain joins TRBV6-5 to TRBJ2-3; no reliable D call. CDR1 MNHEY and CDR2 SVGAGI come from the germline V gene. The CDR3 contains 13 residues. The V end was cut by 2 bases, the J end by 6 bases, with 9 bases between. CDR3 region: CASSYRNGDTQYF. In DNA, the CDR3 is TGTGCCAGCAGTTACAGGAACGGGGATACGCAGTATTTT.

This chain joins TRBV28 and TRBJ1-6, with 8 bases aligning to TRBD1. The CDR3 extends over 14 amino acids. The V gene end was trimmed by 6 bases and the J gene end by 9 bases; junction bases not matched to a gene: 7. From germline, CDR1 is MDHEN and CDR2 SYDVKM. CDR3 amino acids: CASRPGGISSPLHF. The CDR3 DNA follows: TGTGCCAGCAGGCCAGGGGGCATAAGTTCACCCCTCCACTTT.

The chain joins TRBV28 to TRBJ2-3; possible D gene TRBD1, 5 bases. Germline-derived CDR1 and CDR2 are MDHEN and SYDVKM. This CDR3 comprises 14 residues. V shed 7 bases and J shed 1 base, with 12 bases lying between them. The CDR3 spells CASIQVVGTDTQYF. DNA for the CDR3: TGTGCCAGCATACAGGTCGTAGGCACAGATACGCAGTATTTT. The full variable domain, rest sourced from reference TRBV28 and TRBJ2-3, is DVKVTQSSRYLVKRTGEKVFLECVQDMDHENMFWYRQDPGLGLRLIYFSYDVKMKEKGDIPEGYSVSREKKERFSLILESASTNQTSMYLCASIQVVGTDTQYFGPGTRLTVL.

This clone counts as medium-sized. The V call is TRBV19, the J call TRBJ2-6; 8 nucleotides align to TRBD1. Losses at the gene ends were 11 bases for V and 1 base for J; bases not matched to a gene: 7. CDR1 and CDR2 (germline): LNHDA, SQIVND (reference sequence). This CDR3 has 15 amino acids. This CDR3 reads CAGGQGNSGANVLTF. The CDR3 DNA sequence: TGTGCCGGCGGACAGGGAAATTCTGGGGCCAACGTCCTGACTTTC.

The CDR3: CASVSGGNTEAFF. Here the CDR3 DNA reads TGTGCCAGCGTGTCCGGGGGAAACACTGAAGCTTTCTTT. The rearrangement joins TRBV7-9 to TRBJ1-1; maybe TRBD1 (5 bases). V was cut by 8 bases and J by 2 bases, with 12 bases left in between. Per germline, CDR1 SEHNR and CDR2 FQNEAQ (reference sequence). The CDR3 has 13 amino acids.

The chain carries TRBV5-4 and TRBJ2-1; 7 bases are shared with TRBD1. From germline, CDR1 is SGHNT and CDR2 YYREEE (reference sequence). The ends lost 4 bases at V and 5 bases at J; junction bases unmatched: 6. The CDR3 has 14 residues. CDR3 amino acids: CASSRGQPNNEQFF. For the CDR3, the DNA is TGTGCCAGCAGCAGGGGACAGCCGAACAATGAGCAGTTCTTC. Drawing the rest from reference TRBV5-4 and TRBJ2-1, the complete variable domain is ETGVTQSPTHLIKTRGQQVTLRCSSQSGHNTVSWYQQALGQGPQFIFQYYREEENGRGNFPPRFSGLQFPNYSSELNVNALELDDSALYLCASSRGQPNNEQFFGPGTRLTVL.

V usage is TRBV29-1 and J usage is TRBJ2-3, with TRBD2 identical over 11 bases. The germline V gene has CDR1 SQVTM and CDR2 ANQGSEA. This CDR3 comprises 15 residues. Losses at the gene ends were 4 bases for V and 4 bases for J; bases not matched to a gene: 7. The CDR3 nucleotides are TGCAGCGTTGGGACTAGCGGGTCCGGGGCAGATACGCAGTATTTT. This codes for CSVGTSGSGADTQYF.

The gene calls are TRBV28 and TRBJ2-2; possible D gene TRBD1, 5 bases. V was cut by 5 bases and J by 3 bases, with 16 bases left in between. Germline V gene data show CDR1 as MDHEN and CDR2 as SYDVKM. The CDR3 is 16 residues long. The CDR3 sequence is CASSVQGGGYTGELFF. CDR3 sequence (DNA): TGTGCCAGCAGTGTTCAGGGTGGTGGTTACACCGGGGAGCTGTTTTTT. Combining the CDR3 with reference TRBV28 and TRBJ2-2 gives the whole variable domain DVKVTQSSRYLVKRTGEKVFLECVQDMDHENMFWYRQDPGLGLRLIYFSYDVKMKEKGDIPEGYSVSREKKERFSLILESASTNQTSMYLCASSVQGGGYTGELFFGEGSRLTVL.

This chain joins TRBV2 and TRBJ1-5; weak D call: TRBD1 (6 bases). Germline V CDR1 and CDR2: SNHLY, FYNNEI. There are 17 residues in the CDR3. The V gene lost 4 bases and the J gene lost 0 bases, with 16 bases spanning the gap. The CDR3 DNA reads TGTGCCAGCAGTGGGGGGCCGGGATACGGTAGCAATCAGCCCCAGCATTTT. As protein: CASSGGPGYGSNQPQHF.

This chain uses TRBV27 with TRBJ2-5; perhaps TRBD2 as D (6 bases). Per germline, CDR1 MNHEY and CDR2 SMNVEV (reference sequence). This CDR3 region has 17 residues. Trimming shortened V by 2 bases and J by 5 bases, and 21 bases separated the two germline ends. The CDR3 nucleotides read TGTGCCAGCAGTTTAGGAGCGGCGGGAACGTCAGGGGAGACCCAGTACTTC. As protein: CASSLGAAGTSGETQYF.

The rearrangement uses TRBV6-6 and TRBJ2-3; possibly TRBD2 for D (5 bases). The CDR3 is made up of 14 amino acids. Trimming took off 8 bases at V and 2 bases at J, with 14 bases between the two ends. Germline V CDR1 and CDR2: MNHNY, SVGAGI (reference sequence). CDR3 loop: CASLDVGDTDTQYF. CDR3 DNA: TGTGCCAGCTTGGATGTGGGAGACACAGATACGCAGTATTTT.

This CDR3 reads CASSAGPRGGDIQYF. CDR3 nucleotides: TGTGCCAGCAGCGCTGGGCCCAGAGGGGGGGACATTCAGTACTTC. The chain has TRBV2 and TRBJ2-4; tentative D call: TRBD2 (7 bases). The length of the CDR3 is 15 residues. The V and J ends lost 6 bases and 8 bases respectively, with 20 bases between them. Germline V gives CDR1 SNHLY, CDR2 FYNNEI.

V gene TRBV6-5 combines with J gene TRBJ2-1, with D maybe TRBD2 (6 bases). Germline values: CDR1 MNHEY, CDR2 SVGAGI. The CDR3 consists of 15 residues. V lost 6 bases and J 3 bases, leaving 15 bases between the germline ends. DNA for the CDR3: TGTGCCAGCAGCCGTGGCGGGATCTTCTACAATGAGCAGTTCTTC. Encoded protein: CASSRGGIFYNEQFF.

The chain couples TRBV11-2 to TRBJ1-1; D uncertain. Germline lookup yields CDR1 SGHAT and CDR2 FQNNGV. Trimming left V 1 base short and J 4 bases short, with 7 bases between. This CDR3 has 13 residues. The CDR3 region has the DNA TGTGCCAGCAGCTTAGGGGCCGGCACTGAAGCTTTCTTT. This gives the protein CASSLGAGTEAFF.

This chain connects TRBV6-1 to TRBJ2-2; D is perhaps TRBD1 (6 bases). Germline-derived CDR1 and CDR2 are MNHNS and SASEGT. V dropped 7 bases and J dropped 4 bases, with 16 bases sitting between them. The CDR3 has 15 amino acids. DNA of the CDR3: TGTGCCAGCACCCTAGACAGGCCTCTCACCGGGGAGCTGTTTTTT. This sequence encodes CASTLDRPLTGELFF.

The chain has TRBV19 and TRBJ1-6; D is ambiguous. This CDR3 contains 13 residues. The V end was cut by 4 bases, the J end by 8 bases, with 9 bases between. Germline lookup yields CDR1 LNHDA and CDR2 SQIVND (reference sequence). DNA of the CDR3: TGTGCCAGTAGTAACGAGAGGTATTCACCCCTCCACTTT. Translating it yields CASSNERYSPLHF.

The rearrangement uses TRBV28 and TRBJ1-1; perhaps TRBD1 as D (6 bases). V lost 3 bases, J lost 0 bases, and 17 bases lay in between. Germline V CDR1 and CDR2: MDHEN, SYDVKM. This CDR3 is built from 17 residues. For the CDR3, the DNA is TGTGCCAGCAGTTTTTTGGGGGCGTTTTGGATGAACACTGAAGCTTTCTTT. Amino acid sequence: CASSFLGAFWMNTEAFF.

The rearrangement joins TRBV19 to TRBJ2-2, with D possibly TRBD1 on 6 matching bases. The germline V and J ends were trimmed by 3 bases and 1 base, with 9 bases remaining between them. Germline V lookup: CDR1 LNHDA, CDR2 SQIVND (reference sequence). This CDR3 comprises 15 residues. Here the CDR3 reads CASSITGWNTGELFF. CDR3 in DNA: TGTGCCAGTAGTATTACAGGGTGGAACACCGGGGAGCTGTTTTTT.

V gene TRBV6-5 combines with J gene TRBJ2-1, with 7 bases matching TRBD1. Germline CDR1 MNHEY, CDR2 SVGAGI. Trimming removed 6 bases from V and 4 bases from J; junction bases left unmatched: 9. The CDR3 totals 15 residues. The CDR3, as DNA: TGTGCCAGCAGAAGAGGGACAGAACTATACAATGAGCAGTTCTTC. Protein product: CASRRGTELYNEQFF.

This chain uses TRBV4-2 with TRBJ2-7, with 7 bases identical to TRBD1. The J segment lost 2 bases and the V segment lost 8 bases, leaving 6 bases of the junction unmatched. Germline V gene sequence: CDR1 LGHNA, CDR2 YNFKEQ. The CDR3 has 13 residues. This CDR3 is CASARGQTYEQYF. The CDR3 DNA sequence: TGTGCCAGCGCCCGGGGACAGACCTACGAGCAGTACTTC.

The rearrangement joins TRBV29-1 to TRBJ2-5; TRBD1 matches at 9 bases. V shed 7 bases, J shed 4 bases, and the junction held 13 bases outside the gene matches. The CDR3 is 15 residues long. Germline CDR1 and CDR2: SQVTM and ANQGSEA. The DNA of the CDR3 is TGCAGCGACAACCCCGAGGGGACAGGGTCAGAGACCCAGTACTTC. Protein: CSDNPEGTGSETQYF.

The V and J genes are TRBV30 and TRBJ2-2, with D possibly TRBD2 on 6 matching bases. Germline V gene lookup returns CDR1 GTSNPN and CDR2 SVGIG (reference sequence). The CDR3 is made up of 17 amino acids. V shed 0 bases and J shed 5 bases, with 19 bases lying between them. The CDR3 protein is CAWSVGRGRRKTGELFF. In DNA form, the CDR3 reads TGTGCCTGGAGTGTGGGGCGGGGTAGGAGGAAGACCGGGGAGCTGTTTTTT.

This chain joins TRBV27 and TRBJ1-2; D is unclear. V lost 6 bases and J 5 bases, leaving 10 bases between the germline ends. The CDR3 loop spans 12 amino acids. In germline, CDR1 is MNHEY, CDR2 SMNVEV (reference sequence). The CDR3 bases are TGTGCCAGCAGAAGCTCACCTTATGGCTACACCTTC. Translating gives CASRSSPYGYTF.